The clone carrying this T cell receptor (beta chain) appeared once. Clinical history reported by participants formed the basis on which cohorts were assigned. Under the authors' procedure: Reference gene primer amplification yielded estimated nucleated cell counts. Data came from immunoSEQ multiplex PCR; TCRdb stores just in-frame clones and leaves some out. V and J calls and clone size are as listed in that table; D and trimming were resolved from the DNA. The repertoire holds about 330,000 clones, with about 85% as singletons. The data stem from a study of blood T cell repertoires in COVID-19. V lost 1 base and J lost 5, with 14 bases in between. The length of the CDR3 is 15 residues. CDR1 is SGHDN and CDR2 is FVKESK in the germline V gene.

This TCR was recovered from a woman aged 25-40 years who had recovered from COVID-19. Sequencing was carried out using PBMCs or T cells enriched from blood (not recorded which). The genes are TRBV14 and TRBJ1-1; D remains ambiguous. The DNA for the CDR3 is TGTGCCAGCAGCCAAGTCCCGGGAATTGCGACTGAAGCTTTCTTT. It encodes CASSQVPGIATEAFF.